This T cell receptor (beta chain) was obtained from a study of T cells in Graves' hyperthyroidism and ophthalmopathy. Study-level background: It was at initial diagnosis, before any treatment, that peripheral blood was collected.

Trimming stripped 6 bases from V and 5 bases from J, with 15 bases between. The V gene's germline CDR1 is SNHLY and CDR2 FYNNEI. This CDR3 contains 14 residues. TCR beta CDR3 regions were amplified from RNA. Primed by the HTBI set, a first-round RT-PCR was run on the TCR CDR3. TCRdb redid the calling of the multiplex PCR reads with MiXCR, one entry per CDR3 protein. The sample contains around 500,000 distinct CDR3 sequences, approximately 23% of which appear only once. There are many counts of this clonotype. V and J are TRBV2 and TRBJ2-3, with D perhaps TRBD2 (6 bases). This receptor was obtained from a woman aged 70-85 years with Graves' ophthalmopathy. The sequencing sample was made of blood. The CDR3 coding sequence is TGTGCCAGCAGAGCGACTAGTATGGGAGATACGCAGTATTTT. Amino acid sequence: CASRATSMGDTQYF.